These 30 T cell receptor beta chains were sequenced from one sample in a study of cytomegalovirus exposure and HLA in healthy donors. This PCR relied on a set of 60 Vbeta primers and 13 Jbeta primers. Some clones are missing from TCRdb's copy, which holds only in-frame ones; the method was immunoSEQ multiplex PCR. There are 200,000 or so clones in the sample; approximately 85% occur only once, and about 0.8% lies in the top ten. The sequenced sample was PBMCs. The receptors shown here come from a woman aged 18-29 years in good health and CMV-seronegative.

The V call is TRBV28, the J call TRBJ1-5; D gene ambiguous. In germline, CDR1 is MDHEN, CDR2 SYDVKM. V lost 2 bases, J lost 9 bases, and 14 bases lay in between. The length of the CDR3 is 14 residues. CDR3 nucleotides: TGTGCCAGCAGTTTAAGTGAACGGTTTGGGCCCCAGCATTTT. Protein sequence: CASSLSERFGPQHF.

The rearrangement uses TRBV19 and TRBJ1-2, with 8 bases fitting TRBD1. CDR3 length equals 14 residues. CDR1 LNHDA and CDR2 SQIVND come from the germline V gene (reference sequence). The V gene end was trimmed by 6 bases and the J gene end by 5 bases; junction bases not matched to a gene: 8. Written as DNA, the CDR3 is TGTGCCAGTAGCATCCCAGGGGGCGTTTATGGCTACACCTTC. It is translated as CASSIPGGVYGYTF. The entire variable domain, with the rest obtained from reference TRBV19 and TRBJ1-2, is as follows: DGGITQSPKYLFRKEGQNVTLSCEQNLNHDAMYWYRQDPGQGLRLIYYSQIVNDFQKGDIAEGYSVSREKKESFPLTVTSAQKNPTAFYLCASSIPGGVYGYTFGSGTRLTVV.

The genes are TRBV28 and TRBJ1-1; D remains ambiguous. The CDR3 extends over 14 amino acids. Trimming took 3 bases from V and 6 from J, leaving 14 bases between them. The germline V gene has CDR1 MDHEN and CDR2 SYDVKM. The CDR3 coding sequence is TGTGCCAGCAGTTTCCCAATGAGGTACCCTGAAGCTTTCTTT. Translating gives CASSFPMRYPEAFF.

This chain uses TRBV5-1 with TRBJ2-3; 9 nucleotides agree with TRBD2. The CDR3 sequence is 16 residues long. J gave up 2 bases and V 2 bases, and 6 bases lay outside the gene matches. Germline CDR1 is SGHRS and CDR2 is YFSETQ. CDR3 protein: CASSFETSGHTDTQYF. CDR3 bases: TGCGCCAGCAGCTTTGAGACTAGCGGTCACACAGATACGCAGTATTTT.

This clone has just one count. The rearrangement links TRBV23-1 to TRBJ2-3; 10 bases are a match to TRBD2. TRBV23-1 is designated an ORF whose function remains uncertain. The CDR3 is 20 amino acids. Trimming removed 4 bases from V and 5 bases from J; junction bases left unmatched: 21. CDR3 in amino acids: CASSRGWVPSGSEARDTQYF. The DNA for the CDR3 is TGCGCCAGCAGTCGGGGATGGGTCCCTAGCGGGAGTGAAGCACGAGATACGCAGTATTTT.

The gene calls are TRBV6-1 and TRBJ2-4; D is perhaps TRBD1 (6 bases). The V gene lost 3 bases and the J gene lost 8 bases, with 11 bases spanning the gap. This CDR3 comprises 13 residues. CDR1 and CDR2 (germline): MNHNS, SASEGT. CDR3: CASSEEQGDIQYF. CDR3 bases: TGTGCCAGCAGTGAGGAACAGGGAGACATTCAGTACTTC.

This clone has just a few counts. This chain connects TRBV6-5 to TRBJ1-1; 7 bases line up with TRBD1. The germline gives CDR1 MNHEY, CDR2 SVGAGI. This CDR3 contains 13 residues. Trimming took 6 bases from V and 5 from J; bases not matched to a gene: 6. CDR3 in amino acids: CASSGTARTEAFF. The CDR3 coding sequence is TGTGCCAGCAGCGGGACAGCCAGAACTGAAGCTTTCTTT.

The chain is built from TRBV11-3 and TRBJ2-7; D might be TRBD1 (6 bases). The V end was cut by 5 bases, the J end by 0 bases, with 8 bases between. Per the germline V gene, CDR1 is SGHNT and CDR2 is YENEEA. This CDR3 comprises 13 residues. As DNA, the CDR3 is TGTGCCAGCAGCCGGGACATCTCCTACGAGCAGTACTTC. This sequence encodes CASSRDISYEQYF.

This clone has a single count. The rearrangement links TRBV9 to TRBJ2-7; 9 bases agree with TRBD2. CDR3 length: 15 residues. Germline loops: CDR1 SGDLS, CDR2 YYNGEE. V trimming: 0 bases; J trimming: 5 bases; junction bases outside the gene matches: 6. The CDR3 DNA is TGTGCCAGCAGCGTAGGTGGGACTAGCTTGGACGAGCAGTACTTC. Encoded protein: CASSVGGTSLDEQYF.

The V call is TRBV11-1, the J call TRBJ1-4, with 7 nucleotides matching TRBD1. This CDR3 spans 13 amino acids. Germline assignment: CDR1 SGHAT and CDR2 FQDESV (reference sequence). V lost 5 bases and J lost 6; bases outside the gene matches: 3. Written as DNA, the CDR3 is TGTGCCAGCAGCAGAGACAGGGATGAAAAACTGTTTTTT. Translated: CASSRDRDEKLFF.

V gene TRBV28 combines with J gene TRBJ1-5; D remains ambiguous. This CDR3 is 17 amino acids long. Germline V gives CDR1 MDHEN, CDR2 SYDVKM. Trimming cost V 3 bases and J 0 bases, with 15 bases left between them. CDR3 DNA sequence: TGTGCCAGCAGTTTGGTGGCGTGGGCATATAGCAATCAGCCCCAGCATTTT. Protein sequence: CASSLVAWAYSNQPQHF.

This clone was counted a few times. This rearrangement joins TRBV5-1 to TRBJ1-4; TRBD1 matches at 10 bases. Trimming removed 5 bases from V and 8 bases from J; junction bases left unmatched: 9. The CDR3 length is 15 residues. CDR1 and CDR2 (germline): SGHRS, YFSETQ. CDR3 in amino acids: CASSRDRGSGEKLFF. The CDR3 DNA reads TGCGCCAGCAGTCGGGACAGGGGTTCAGGAGAAAAACTGTTTTTT. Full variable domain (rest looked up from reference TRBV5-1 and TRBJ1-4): KAGVTQTPRYLIKTRGQQVTLSCSPISGHRSVSWYQQTPGQGLQFLFEYFSETQRNKGNFPGRFSGRQFSNSRSEMNVSTLELGDSALYLCASSRDRGSGEKLFFGSGTQLSVL.

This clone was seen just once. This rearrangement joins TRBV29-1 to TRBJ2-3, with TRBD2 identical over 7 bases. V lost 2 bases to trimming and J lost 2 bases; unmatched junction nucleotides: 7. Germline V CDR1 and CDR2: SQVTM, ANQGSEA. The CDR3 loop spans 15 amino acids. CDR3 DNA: TGCAGCGTTGAAAGGCTAGCGGATCTCACAGATACGCAGTATTTT. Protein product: CSVERLADLTDTQYF.

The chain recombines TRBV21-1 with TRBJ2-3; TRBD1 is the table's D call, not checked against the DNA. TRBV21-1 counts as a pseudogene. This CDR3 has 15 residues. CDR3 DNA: TGTGCCAGCAGCGCCCAGGGGGCAGTCGGAGATACGCAGTATTTT. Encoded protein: CASSAQGAVGDTQYF.

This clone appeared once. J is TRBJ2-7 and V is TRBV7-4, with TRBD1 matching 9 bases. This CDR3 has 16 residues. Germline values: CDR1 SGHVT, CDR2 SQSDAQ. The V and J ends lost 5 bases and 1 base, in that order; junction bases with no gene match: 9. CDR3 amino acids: CASSQKGQGNSYEQYF. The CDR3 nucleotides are TGTGCCAGCAGCCAAAAGGGACAGGGTAATTCCTACGAGCAGTACTTC.

In DNA form, the CDR3 reads TGTGCCAGCACTAGGGGAAGCTCCTACAATGAGCAGTTCTTC. Translation: CASTRGSSYNEQFF. The chain combines TRBV27 with TRBJ2-1; TRBD1 is a possible D gene (5 bases). With 7 bases removed from V and 0 bases from J, the gap between germline ends came to 10 bases. Germline V gives CDR1 MNHEY, CDR2 SMNVEV (reference sequence). The CDR3 runs 14 residues.

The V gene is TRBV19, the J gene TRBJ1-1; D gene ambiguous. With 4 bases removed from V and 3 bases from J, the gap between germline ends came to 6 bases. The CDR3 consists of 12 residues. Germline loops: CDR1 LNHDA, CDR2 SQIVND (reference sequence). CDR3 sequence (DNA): TGTGCCAGTAGTACCCGGGACACTGAAGCTTTCTTT. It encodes CASSTRDTEAFF.

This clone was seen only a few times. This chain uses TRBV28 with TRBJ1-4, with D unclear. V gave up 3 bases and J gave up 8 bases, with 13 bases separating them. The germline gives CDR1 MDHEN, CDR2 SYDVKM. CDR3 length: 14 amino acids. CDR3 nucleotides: TGTGCCAGCAGTTTTCCCGGGGAAGGGGAAAAACTGTTTTTT. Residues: CASSFPGEGEKLFF.

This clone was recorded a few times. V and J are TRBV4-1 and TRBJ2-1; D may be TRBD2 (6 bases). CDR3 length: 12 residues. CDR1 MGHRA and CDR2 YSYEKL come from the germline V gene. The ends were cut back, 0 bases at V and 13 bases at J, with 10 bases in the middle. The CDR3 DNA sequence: TGCGCCAGCAGCCAAGACCAACTAGCACAGTTCTTC. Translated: CASSQDQLAQFF.

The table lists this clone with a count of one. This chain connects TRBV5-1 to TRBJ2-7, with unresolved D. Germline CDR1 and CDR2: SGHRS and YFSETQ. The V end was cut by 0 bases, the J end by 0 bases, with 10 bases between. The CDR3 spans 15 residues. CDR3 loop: CASSLDQASSYEQYF. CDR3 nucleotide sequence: TGCGCCAGCAGCTTGGACCAGGCAAGCTCCTACGAGCAGTACTTC.

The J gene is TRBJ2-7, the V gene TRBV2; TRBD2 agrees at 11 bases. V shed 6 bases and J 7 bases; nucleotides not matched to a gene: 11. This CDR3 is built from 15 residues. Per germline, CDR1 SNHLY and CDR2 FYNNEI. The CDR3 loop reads CASRVLAGAGVEQYF. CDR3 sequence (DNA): TGTGCCAGCAGGGTACTAGCGGGGGCCGGGGTGGAGCAGTACTTC.

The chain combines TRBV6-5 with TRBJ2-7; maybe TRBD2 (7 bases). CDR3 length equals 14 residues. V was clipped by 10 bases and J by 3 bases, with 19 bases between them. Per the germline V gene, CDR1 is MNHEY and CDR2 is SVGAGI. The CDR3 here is CATSGVTGNYEQYF. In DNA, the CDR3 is TGTGCCACGAGCGGGGTGACAGGCAACTACGAGCAGTACTTC.

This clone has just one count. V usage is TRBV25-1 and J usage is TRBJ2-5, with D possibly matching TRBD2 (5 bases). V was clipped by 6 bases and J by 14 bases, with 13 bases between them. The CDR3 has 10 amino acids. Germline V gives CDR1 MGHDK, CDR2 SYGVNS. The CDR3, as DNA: TGTGCCAGCAGGCGGACTGAAATCTACTTC. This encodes CASRRTEIYF.

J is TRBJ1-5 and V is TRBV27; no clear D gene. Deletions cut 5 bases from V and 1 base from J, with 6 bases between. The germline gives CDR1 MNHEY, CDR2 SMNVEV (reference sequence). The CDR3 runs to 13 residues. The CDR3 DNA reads TGTGCCAGCAGTGAACAGAGCAATCAGCCCCAGCATTTT. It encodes CASSEQSNQPQHF.

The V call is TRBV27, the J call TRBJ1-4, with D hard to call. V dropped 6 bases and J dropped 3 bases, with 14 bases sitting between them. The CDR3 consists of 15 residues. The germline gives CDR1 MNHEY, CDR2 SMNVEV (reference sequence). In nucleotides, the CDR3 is TGTGCCAGCAGCTACCAACACCGGGCTAATGAAAAACTGTTTTTT. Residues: CASSYQHRANEKLFF.

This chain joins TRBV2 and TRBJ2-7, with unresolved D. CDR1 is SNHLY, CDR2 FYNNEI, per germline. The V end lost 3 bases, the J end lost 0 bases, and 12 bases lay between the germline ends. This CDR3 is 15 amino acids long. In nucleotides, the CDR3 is TGTGCCAGCAGTGACCCCACAGTCAGCTCCTACGAGCAGTACTTC. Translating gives CASSDPTVSSYEQYF.

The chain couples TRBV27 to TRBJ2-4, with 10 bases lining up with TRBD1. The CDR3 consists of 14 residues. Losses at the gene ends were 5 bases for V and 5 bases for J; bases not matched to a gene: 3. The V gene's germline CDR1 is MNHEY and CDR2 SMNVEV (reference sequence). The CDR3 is CASSGQGEQNIQYF. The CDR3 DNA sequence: TGTGCCAGCAGTGGACAGGGGGAGCAAAACATTCAGTACTTC.

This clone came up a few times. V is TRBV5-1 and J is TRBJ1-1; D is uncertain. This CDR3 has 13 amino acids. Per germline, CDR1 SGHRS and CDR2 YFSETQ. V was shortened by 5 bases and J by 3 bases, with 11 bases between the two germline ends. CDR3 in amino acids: CASRGGSDTEAFF. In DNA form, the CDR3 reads TGCGCCAGCAGGGGAGGTAGTGACACTGAAGCTTTCTTT.

The CDR3 is CAKSGGRNTDTQYF. Written as DNA, the CDR3 is TGTGCCAAATCGGGGGGGCGGAACACAGATACGCAGTATTTT. The chain is built from TRBV27 and TRBJ2-3; 8 bases align to TRBD2. CDR3 length: 14 amino acids. Losses at the gene ends were 10 bases for V and 2 bases for J; bases not matched to a gene: 8. Germline V gene sequence: CDR1 MNHEY, CDR2 SMNVEV (reference sequence).

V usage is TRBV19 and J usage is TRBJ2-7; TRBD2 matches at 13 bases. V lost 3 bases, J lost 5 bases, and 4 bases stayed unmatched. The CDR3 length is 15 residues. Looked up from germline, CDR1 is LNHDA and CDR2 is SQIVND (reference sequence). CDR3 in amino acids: CASSMGLAGYDEQYF. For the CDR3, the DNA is TGTGCCAGTAGTATGGGACTAGCGGGATACGACGAGCAGTACTTC. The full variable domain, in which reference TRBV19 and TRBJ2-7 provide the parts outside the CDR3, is DGGITQSPKYLFRKEGQNVTLSCEQNLNHDAMYWYRQDPGQGLRLIYYSQIVNDFQKGDIAEGYSVSREKKESFPLTVTSAQKNPTAFYLCASSMGLAGYDEQYFGPGTRLTVT.